Below, 8 T cell receptor beta chains from the same sample are listed, as sequenced in a study of PD-1 blockade in mismatch repair-deficient tumors. TCRdb keeps only in-frame clones here, not all; method: immunoSEQ multiplex PCR. The sample includes roughly 110,000 clones, about 74% seen only once; the top ten take 4.5% to 5.5%. The sequences come from peripheral blood, collected 60 weeks after starting pembrolizumab. These receptors were collected from an adult with mismatch repair-deficient cancer.

This rearrangement joins TRBV19 to TRBJ2-4, with 11 nucleotides matching TRBD2. V gave up 5 bases and J gave up 8 bases; unmatched junction bases: 14. This CDR3 has 17 residues. Germline lookup yields CDR1 LNHDA and CDR2 SQIVND (reference sequence). DNA of the CDR3: TGTGCCAGTAGTGTCTCCGGGACTAGCGGAATGAAGGACATTCAGTACTTC. Amino acid sequence: CASSVSGTSGMKDIQYF.

The chain employs TRBV5-1 and TRBJ2-1; 9 nucleotides match TRBD2. Germline loops: CDR1 SGHRS, CDR2 YFSETQ. The CDR3 is 19 amino acids. Trimming at V came to 0 bases and at J to 0 bases, leaving 10 bases not matched to a gene. The CDR3 nucleotides read TGCGCCAGCAGCTTGGGTTGGGGTAGCGGGGGAAGCTCCTACAATGAGCAGTTCTTC. Amino acid sequence: CASSLGWGSGGSSYNEQFF. Full variable domain (outside the CDR3, taken from reference TRBV5-1 and TRBJ2-1): KAGVTQTPRYLIKTRGQQVTLSCSPISGHRSVSWYQQTPGQGLQFLFEYFSETQRNKGNFPGRFSGRQFSNSRSEMNVSTLELGDSALYLCASSLGWGSGGSSYNEQFFGPGTRLTVL.

This sequence joins TRBV30 and TRBJ1-3; 9 positions agree with TRBD1. Germline assignment: CDR1 GTSNPN and CDR2 SVGIG (reference sequence). CDR3 size: 14 residues. V lost 5 bases and J lost 7; bases outside the gene matches: 9. Here the CDR3 DNA reads TGTGCCTGGGGGACAGGGCAGGCCCGGAACACCATATATTTT. It codes for CAWGTGQARNTIYF.

This chain uses TRBV27 with TRBJ1-2; D is perhaps TRBD1 (6 bases). The CDR3 runs to 10 residues. V was cut by 6 bases and J by 14 bases, with 13 bases left in between. The germline gives CDR1 MNHEY, CDR2 SMNVEV (reference sequence). CDR3 sequence reads: CASRDSVWTF. DNA for the CDR3: TGTGCCAGCAGGGACAGTGTGTGGACCTTC.

The chain uses TRBV7-9 and TRBJ2-3, with D maybe TRBD1 (5 bases). Germline CDR1 is SEHNR and CDR2 is FQNEAQ (reference sequence). Trimming stripped 3 bases from V and 4 bases from J, with 14 bases between. CDR3 length: 15 amino acids. The CDR3 nucleotides read TGTGCCAGCAGCTTGTGGACAAGCCCAGCAGATACGCAGTATTTT. Residues: CASSLWTSPADTQYF. Drawing the rest from reference TRBV7-9 and TRBJ2-3, the complete variable domain is DTGVSQNPRHKITKRGQNVTFRCDPISEHNRLYWYRQTLGQGPEFLTYFQNEAQLEKSRLLSDRFSAERPKGSFSTLEIQRTEQGDSAMYLCASSLWTSPADTQYFGPGTRLTVL.

This chain links TRBV18 with TRBJ2-1; TRBD2 agrees at 9 bases. This CDR3 contains 15 residues. V shed 2 bases, J shed 4 bases, and the junction held 3 bases outside the gene matches. The germline V gene has CDR1 KGHSH and CDR2 LQKENI. The CDR3 is CASSPGSGSYNEQFF. For the CDR3, the DNA is TGTGCCAGCTCACCAGGTAGCGGGAGTTACAATGAGCAGTTCTTC.

V gene TRBV2 combines with J gene TRBJ1-4, with 10 bases matching TRBD1. This CDR3 has 19 amino acids. Germline CDR1 SNHLY, CDR2 FYNNEI. V shed 0 bases, J shed 8 bases, and the junction held 15 bases outside the gene matches. The CDR3 DNA follows: TGTGCCAGCAGTGAAGCGACCCCGGGACAGGGGACGTCTCGGGAAAAACTGTTTTTT. This encodes CASSEATPGQGTSREKLFF.

The chain has TRBV27 and TRBJ1-1, with unresolved D. The V end lost 4 bases, the J end lost 1 base, and 7 bases lay between the germline ends. The germline V gene encodes CDR1 MNHEY and CDR2 SMNVEV (reference sequence). The CDR3 contains 13 residues. CDR3 DNA sequence: TGTGCCAGCAGTTGGGCCCCGAACACTGAAGCTTTCTTT. Protein: CASSWAPNTEAFF.